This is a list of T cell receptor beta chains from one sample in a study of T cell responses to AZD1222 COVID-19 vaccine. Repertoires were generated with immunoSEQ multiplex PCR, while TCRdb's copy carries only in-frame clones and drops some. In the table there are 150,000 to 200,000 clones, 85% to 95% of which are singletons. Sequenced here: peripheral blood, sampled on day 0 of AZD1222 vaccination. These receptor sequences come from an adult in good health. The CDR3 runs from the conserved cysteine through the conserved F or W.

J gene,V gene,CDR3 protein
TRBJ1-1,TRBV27,CASTRTVGTEAFF
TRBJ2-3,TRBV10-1,CASSTGARDTQYF
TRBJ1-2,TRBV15,CATSRDSRGQGRGGYTF
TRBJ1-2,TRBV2,CASSEALGGRQGYTF
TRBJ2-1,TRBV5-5,CASSWDGSNEQFF
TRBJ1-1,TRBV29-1,CSAGGGGIPEAFF
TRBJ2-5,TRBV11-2,CASTRRGGAYLGEETQYF
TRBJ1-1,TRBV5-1,CASSLILGTEAFF
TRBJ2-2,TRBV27,CASSLTGSGELFF
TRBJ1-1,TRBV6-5,CASNPGGLSTEAFF
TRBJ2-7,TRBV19,CASSSSGRDYEQYF
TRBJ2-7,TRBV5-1,CASSLATGAYEQYF
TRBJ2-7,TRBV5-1,CASSPGISTSGAYEQYF
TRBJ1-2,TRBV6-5,CASRWTGKDYGYTF
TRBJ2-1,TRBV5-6,CASSWTSGADNEQFF
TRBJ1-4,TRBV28,CASRGQAGANEKLFF
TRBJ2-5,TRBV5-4,CASSHGPQETQYF
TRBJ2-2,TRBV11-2,CASSLSSTGELFF
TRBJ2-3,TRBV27,CASSLYLGGSDTQYF
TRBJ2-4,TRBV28,CASSTPEAGGVKNIQYF
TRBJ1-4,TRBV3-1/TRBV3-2,CASSLLDREKLFF
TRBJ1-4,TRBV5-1,CASSLGGRDGEKLFF